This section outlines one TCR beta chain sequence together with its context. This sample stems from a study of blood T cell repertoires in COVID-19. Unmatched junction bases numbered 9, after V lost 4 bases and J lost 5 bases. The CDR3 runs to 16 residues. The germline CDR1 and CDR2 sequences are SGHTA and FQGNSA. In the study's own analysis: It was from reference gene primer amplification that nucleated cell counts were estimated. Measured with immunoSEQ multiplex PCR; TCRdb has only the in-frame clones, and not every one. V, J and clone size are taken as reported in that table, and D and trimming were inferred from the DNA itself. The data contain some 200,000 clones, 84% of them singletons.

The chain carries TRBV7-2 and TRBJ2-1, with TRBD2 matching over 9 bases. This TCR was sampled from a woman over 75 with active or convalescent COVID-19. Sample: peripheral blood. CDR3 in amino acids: CASSSRTSAVHNEQFF. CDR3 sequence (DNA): TGTGCCAGCAGCTCCAGGACTAGCGCAGTCCACAATGAGCAGTTCTTC.